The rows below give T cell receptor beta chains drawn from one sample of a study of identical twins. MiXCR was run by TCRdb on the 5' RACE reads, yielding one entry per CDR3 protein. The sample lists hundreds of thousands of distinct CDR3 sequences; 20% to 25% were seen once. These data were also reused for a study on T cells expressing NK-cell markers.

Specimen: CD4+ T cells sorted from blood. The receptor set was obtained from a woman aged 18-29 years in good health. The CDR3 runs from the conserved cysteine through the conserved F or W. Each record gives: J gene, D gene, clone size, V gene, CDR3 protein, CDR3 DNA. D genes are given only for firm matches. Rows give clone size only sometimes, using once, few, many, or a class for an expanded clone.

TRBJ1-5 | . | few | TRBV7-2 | CASSLGGRGRPQHF | TGTGCCAGCAGCTTAGGAGGGCGCGGACGGCCCCAGCATTTT
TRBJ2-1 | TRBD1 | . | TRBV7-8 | CASSLLFRQGINEQFF | TGTGCCAGCAGCTTACTTTTCCGACAGGGTATTAATGAGCAGTTCTTC
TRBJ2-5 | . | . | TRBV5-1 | CASSLTGSPLLVGETQYF | TGCGCCAGCAGCTTAACGGGTTCCCCACTACTAGTGGGAGAGACCCAGTACTTC
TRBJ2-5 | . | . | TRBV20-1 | CCARDLYRTGIQETQYF | TGCTGTGCTAGAGATTTATACAGAACAGGTATCCAAGAGACCCAGTACTTC
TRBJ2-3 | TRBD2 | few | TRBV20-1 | CSARSSGRAADTQYF | TGCAGTGCTAGGAGTAGCGGGAGGGCTGCAGATACGCAGTATTTT
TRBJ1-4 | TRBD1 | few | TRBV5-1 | CASRGQGTEKLFF | TGCGCCAGCAGGGGACAGGGGACTGAAAAACTGTTTTTT
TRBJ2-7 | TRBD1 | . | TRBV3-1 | CASSPGQIYEQYF | TGTGCCAGCAGCCCGGGACAGATCTACGAGCAGTACTTC
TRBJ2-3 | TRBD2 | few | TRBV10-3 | CATKFTGLAGAEGTDTQYF | TGTGCCACCAAATTCACGGGACTAGCGGGGGCGGAGGGCACAGATACGCAGTATTTT
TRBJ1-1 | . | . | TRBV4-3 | CASSLDGGARRTEAFF | TGCGCCAGCAGCCTCGATGGGGGGGCGCGGAGGACTGAAGCTTTCTTT
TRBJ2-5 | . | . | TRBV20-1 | CSAYTRAQTQYF | TGCAGTGCCTACACTAGGGCACAGACCCAGTACTTC
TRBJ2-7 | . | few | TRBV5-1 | CASSPTASRDSYEQYF | TGCGCCAGCAGCCCTACGGCGAGCAGGGACTCCTACGAGCAGTACTTC
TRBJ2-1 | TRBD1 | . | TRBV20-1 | CSATLPRDRGAGQFF | TGCAGTGCCACCTTGCCCCGGGACAGGGGCGCAGGGCAGTTCTTC
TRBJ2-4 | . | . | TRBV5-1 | CASSLAFRGAGTKNIQYF | TGCGCCAGCAGCTTGGCATTTAGGGGGGCTGGGACCAAAAACATTCAGTACTTC
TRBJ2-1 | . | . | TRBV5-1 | CASSLDRNNEQFF | TGTGCCAGCAGCTTAGACAGGAACAATGAGCAGTTCTTC
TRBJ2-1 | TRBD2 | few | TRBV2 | CASKGASGRDRPYNEQFF | TGTGCCAGCAAAGGGGCTAGCGGGAGAGACCGCCCTTACAATGAGCAGTTCTTC
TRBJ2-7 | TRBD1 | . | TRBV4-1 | CASSLETGWEQYF | TGCGCCAGCAGCCTAGAGACAGGGTGGGAGCAGTACTTC
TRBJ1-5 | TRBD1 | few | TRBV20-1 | CSARGVGNQPQHF | TGCAGTGCCAGGGGGGTCGGCAATCAGCCCCAGCATTTT
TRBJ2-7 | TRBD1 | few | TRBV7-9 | CASSGQGVSEQYF | TGTGCCAGCAGCGGGCAGGGGGTCTCCGAGCAGTACTTC
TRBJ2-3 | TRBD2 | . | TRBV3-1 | CASSLETRGGLRLADTQYF | TGTGCCAGCAGCCTTGAAACCCGGGGGGGGCTCCGCCTCGCAGATACGCAGTATTTT
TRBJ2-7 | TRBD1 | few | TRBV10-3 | CATTFGQGYEQYF | TGTGCCACAACCTTTGGACAGGGCTACGAGCAGTACTTC
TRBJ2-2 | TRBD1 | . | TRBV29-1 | CSVVLDRASGELFF | TGCAGCGTTGTTTTGGACAGGGCGTCCGGGGAGCTGTTTTTT
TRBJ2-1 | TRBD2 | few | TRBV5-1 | CASSLGLAGGWAEQFF | TGCGCCAGCAGCTTGGGACTAGCGGGGGGCTGGGCTGAGCAGTTCTTC
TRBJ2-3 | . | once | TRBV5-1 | CASSPTSHYTDTQYF | TGCGCCAGCAGCCCTACTTCCCACTACACAGATACGCAGTATTTT
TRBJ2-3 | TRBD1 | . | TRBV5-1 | CASSRWTGSADTQYF | TGCGCCAGCAGCCGATGGACAGGGTCGGCAGATACGCAGTATTTT
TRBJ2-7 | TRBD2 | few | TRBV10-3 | CAITSGRSDEQYF | TGTGCCATTACTAGCGGGAGGAGTGACGAGCAGTACTTC
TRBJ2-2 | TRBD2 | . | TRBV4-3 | CASSHGLAGKTGELFF | TGCGCCAGCAGCCATGGACTAGCGGGAAAAACCGGGGAGCTGTTTTTT
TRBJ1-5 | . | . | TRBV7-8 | CASSLALGPQPQHF | TGTGCCAGCAGCTTAGCGCTCGGGCCCCAGCCCCAGCATTTT
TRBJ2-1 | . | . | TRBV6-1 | CASSTNRMYNEQFF | TGTGCCAGCAGTACAAACAGGATGTACAATGAGCAGTTCTTC
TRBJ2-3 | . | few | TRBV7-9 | CASSLGDGSTDTQYF | TGTGCCAGCAGCTTAGGGGATGGGAGCACAGATACGCAGTATTTT
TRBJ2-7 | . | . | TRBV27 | CASSSSPGAPSTYEQYF | TGTGCCAGCAGTTCGTCCCCCGGGGCACCTTCAACCTACGAGCAGTACTTC
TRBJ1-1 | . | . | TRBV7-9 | CASRKIIGSTEAFF | TGTGCCAGCAGAAAGATCATAGGGAGCACTGAAGCTTTCTTT
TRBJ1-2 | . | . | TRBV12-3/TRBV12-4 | CASRTQRGDYGYTF | TGTGCCAGCAGAACACAGAGGGGAGACTATGGCTACACCTTC
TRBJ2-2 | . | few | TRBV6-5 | CASSFRRNGELFF | TGTGCCAGCAGTTTCCGACGAAACGGGGAGCTGTTTTTT
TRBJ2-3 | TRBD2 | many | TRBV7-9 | CASSSSGRTDTQYF | TGTGCCAGCAGCTCTAGCGGCCGCACAGATACGCAGTATTTT
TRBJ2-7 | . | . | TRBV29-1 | CSVSRGGSYEQYF | TGCAGCGTTTCTAGGGGGGGCTCCTACGAGCAGTACTTC
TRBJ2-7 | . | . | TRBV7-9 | CASSEGSISYEQYF | TGTGCCAGCAGCGAGGGCAGTATTTCCTACGAGCAGTACTTC
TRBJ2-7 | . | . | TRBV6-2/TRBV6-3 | CASLGGQGAPRASGGYPYEQYF | TGTGCCAGCCTGGGAGGACAGGGGGCCCCGAGGGCTAGCGGGGGGTATCCCTACGAGCAGTACTTC
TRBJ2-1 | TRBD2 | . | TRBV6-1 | CASSKQREEQFF | TGTGCCAGCAGCAAACAGCGGGAGGAGCAGTTCTTC
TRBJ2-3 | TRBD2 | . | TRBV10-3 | CAISEASGTSTDTQYF | TGTGCCATCAGTGAAGCTAGCGGAACTAGCACAGATACGCAGTATTTT
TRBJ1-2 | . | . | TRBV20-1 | CSARTPGHYGYTF | TGCAGTGCTAGAACTCCGGGACACTATGGCTACACCTTC
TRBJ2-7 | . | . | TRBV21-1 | CASSKYTGLAHSSYEQYF | TGTGCCAGCAGCAAATATACGGGACTAGCCCACAGCTCCTACGAGCAGTACTTC
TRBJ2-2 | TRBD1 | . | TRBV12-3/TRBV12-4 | CASSFATGGDTGELFF | TGTGCCAGCAGTTTCGCGACAGGGGGAGACACCGGGGAGCTGTTTTTT
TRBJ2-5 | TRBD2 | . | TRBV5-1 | CASSFGLAGQETQYF | TGCGCCAGCAGCTTCGGGCTAGCGGGCCAAGAGACCCAGTACTTC
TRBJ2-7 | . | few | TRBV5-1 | CASSLTRGLPTYEQYF | TGCGCCAGCAGCTTAACGCGGGGGCTACCCACCTACGAGCAGTACTTC
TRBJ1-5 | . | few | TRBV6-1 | CASKEGNDQPQHF | TGTGCCAGCAAGGAGGGCAATGATCAGCCCCAGCATTTT